Listed below are T cell receptor beta chains from one sample, sequenced in a study of cytomegalovirus exposure and HLA in healthy donors. Data came from immunoSEQ multiplex PCR; TCRdb stores just in-frame clones and leaves some out. This table has around 180,000 clones, about three quarters appearing once. Sequencing was done on a sample of PBMCs. These receptors were collected from a girl aged 10-17 years in good health and CMV-seronegative. Both conserved end residues are part of each CDR3. The order of the fields is J gene, V gene, D gene, CDR3 protein. A D gene is named only where the DNA matches it firmly.

>TRBJ1-6|TRBV4-1|.
CASSQEGGSPLHF
>TRBJ1-2|TRBV7-2|.
CASTSRGGGYGYTF
>TRBJ1-2|TRBV6-1|.
CASSDYGRDDGYTF
>TRBJ1-1|TRBV19|TRBD1
CASSTDRANTEAFF
>TRBJ2-7|TRBV11-2|TRBD1
CASSSNRGWGEQYF
>TRBJ2-2|TRBV7-9|.
CASSLVGGGQPNTGELFF
>TRBJ2-5|TRBV5-1|TRBD2
CASSAASGGGETQYF
>TRBJ1-2|TRBV29-1|.
CSVVGSGGYTF
>TRBJ2-1|TRBV7-2|.
CASRRIGVSSYNEQFF
>TRBJ2-3|TRBV18|.
CASSPVGGPLADTQYF
>TRBJ2-3|TRBV7-2|TRBD2
CASSLRGGGAKDTQYF
>TRBJ2-5|TRBV4-1|.
CASSQAGPQETQYF
>TRBJ2-1|TRBV19|TRBD1
CASTPTGTGYNEQFF
>TRBJ2-7|TRBV11-2|TRBD1
CASSLTDRTYEQYF
>TRBJ2-1|TRBV7-6|.
CASSFMWRRGQVNNEQFF
>TRBJ2-3|TRBV5-4|TRBD2
CASGGTSGASTDTQYF
>TRBJ1-4|TRBV15|TRBD1
CATSRGQGSEKLFF
>TRBJ1-3|TRBV5-1|.
CASSSPGSASGNTIYF
>TRBJ1-5|TRBV6-6|.
CASSYGDINQPQHF
>TRBJ2-7|TRBV6-1|TRBD2
CASSEWGGAEQYF
>TRBJ1-1|TRBV4-1|.
CASSQISTEAFF
>TRBJ2-7|TRBV7-8|TRBD1
CASSTTGTGTSEQYF
>TRBJ2-1|TRBV5-4|.
CASSTGGGNGNEQFF
>TRBJ2-7|TRBV6-1|.
CASSARGRGGSYEQYF
>TRBJ2-1|TRBV7-9|.
CASTPPGEGSYNEQFF
>TRBJ1-4|TRBV2|.
CASSGGRPEKLFF
>TRBJ2-5|TRBV5-1|.
CASSAVSQETQYF
>TRBJ1-1|TRBV18|.
CATQGTVNTEAFF
>TRBJ2-7|TRBV4-1|.
CASSQQGYEQYF
>TRBJ2-3|TRBV11-3|.
CASSPSDSGDTQYF
>TRBJ1-5|TRBV18|.
CASSPDSSNQPQHF
>TRBJ2-1|TRBV4-1|.
CASSHGLKNEQFF
>TRBJ1-4|TRBV4-1|.
CASSPQINEKLFF
>TRBJ1-1|TRBV5-1|.
CASTEGPEAFF
>TRBJ2-2|TRBV25-1|TRBD2
CASSESLASGGDTGELFF
>TRBJ2-2|TRBV4-2|TRBD1
CASSQHRGTGELFF